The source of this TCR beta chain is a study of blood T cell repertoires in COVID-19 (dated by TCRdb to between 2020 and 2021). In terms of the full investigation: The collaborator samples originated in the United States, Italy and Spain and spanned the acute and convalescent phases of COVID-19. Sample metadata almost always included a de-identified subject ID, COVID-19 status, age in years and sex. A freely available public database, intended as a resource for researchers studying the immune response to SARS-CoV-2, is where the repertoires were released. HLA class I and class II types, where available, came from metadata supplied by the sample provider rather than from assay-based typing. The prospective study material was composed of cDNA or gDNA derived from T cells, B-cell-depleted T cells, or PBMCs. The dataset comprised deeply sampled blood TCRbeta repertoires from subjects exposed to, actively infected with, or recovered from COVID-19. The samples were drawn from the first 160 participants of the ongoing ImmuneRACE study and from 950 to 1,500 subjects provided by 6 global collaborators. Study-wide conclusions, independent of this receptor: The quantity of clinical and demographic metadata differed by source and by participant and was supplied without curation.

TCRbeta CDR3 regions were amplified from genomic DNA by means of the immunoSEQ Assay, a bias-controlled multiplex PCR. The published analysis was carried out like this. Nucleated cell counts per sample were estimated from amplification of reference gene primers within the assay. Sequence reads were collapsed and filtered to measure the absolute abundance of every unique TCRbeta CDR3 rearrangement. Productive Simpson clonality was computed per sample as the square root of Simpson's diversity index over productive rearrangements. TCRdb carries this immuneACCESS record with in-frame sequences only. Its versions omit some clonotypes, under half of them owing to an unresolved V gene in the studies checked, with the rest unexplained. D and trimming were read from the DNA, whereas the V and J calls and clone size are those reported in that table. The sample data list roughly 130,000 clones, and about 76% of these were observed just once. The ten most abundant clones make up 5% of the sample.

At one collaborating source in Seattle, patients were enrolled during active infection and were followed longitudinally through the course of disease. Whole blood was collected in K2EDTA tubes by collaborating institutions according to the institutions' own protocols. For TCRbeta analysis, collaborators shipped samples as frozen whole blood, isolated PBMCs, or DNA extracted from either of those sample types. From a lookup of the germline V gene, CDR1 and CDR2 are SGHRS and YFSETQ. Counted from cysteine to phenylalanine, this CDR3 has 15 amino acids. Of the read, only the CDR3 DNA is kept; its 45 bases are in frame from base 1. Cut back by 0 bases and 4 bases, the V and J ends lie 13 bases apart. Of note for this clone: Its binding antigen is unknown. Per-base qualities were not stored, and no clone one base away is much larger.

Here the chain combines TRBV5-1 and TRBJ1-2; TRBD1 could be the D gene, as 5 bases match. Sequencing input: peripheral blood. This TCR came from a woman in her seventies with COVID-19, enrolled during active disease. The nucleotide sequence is TGCGCCAGCAGCTTGGCCGGGGGATTCGGCTATGGCTACACCTTC. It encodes CASSLAGGFGYGYTF.